The TCR beta chain under discussion was sequenced for a study of Ad26.COV2.S vaccination and SARS-CoV-2 variants. On the study more broadly: Each vaccinee took Ad26.COV2.S intramuscularly, once or twice 56 days apart.

Notes on the study in general: Substantial post-vaccination breadth of spike-specific CD8+ and CD4+ T cell responses was reported.

This table comes from immunoSEQ multiplex PCR, and its TCRdb copy is limited to in-frame clones, with some not included. The table lists over 350,000 clones, 80% to 90% of them singletons. The treatment was: 15 to 20 received Ad26.COV2.S at low or high dose, single or two shots; several received placebo; per-sample allocation not given. Sampling took place 63 days after the first vaccine or placebo injection. This adult donor, from Boston, was 18-55 years old. On this clone itself: Its specificity is unknown.

Deletions cut 4 bases from V and 5 bases from J, with 12 bases between. The CDR3 is 13 amino acids. Germline values: CDR1 KGHSH, CDR2 LQKENI. The TCR comes from a person between 18 and 65 years old who received the Ad26.COV2.S COVID-19 vaccine or a placebo. The chain links TRBV18 to TRBJ2-7, with D tentatively TRBD1 (6 bases). Sequencing was performed on peripheral blood, taken in a trial of Ad26.COV2.S vaccine versus placebo. The CDR3 sequence is CASSRGGSHEQYF. The CDR3 bases are TGTGCCAGCTCACGAGGGGGATCCCACGAGCAGTACTTC.